Listed below are T cell receptor beta chains from one sample, sequenced in a study of T cell responses to AZD1222 COVID-19 vaccine. Produced via immunoSEQ multiplex PCR; TCRdb's table is partial and in-frame only. The sample holds about 140,000 clones, roughly 84% seen once. The source was peripheral blood, collected on day 0 of AZD1222 vaccination. These TCRs come from an adult in good health. Both conserved end residues are part of each CDR3. D genes are given only for firm matches. Rows give clone size only sometimes, using once, few, many, or a class for an expanded clone.

>TRBV29-1|TRBJ1-1|TRBD1|once
TGCAGCGTTGTGGGGGACAGGGTGGCTGAAGCTTTCTTT
CSVVGDRVAEAFF
>TRBV3-1/TRBV3-2|TRBJ2-2|TRBD1|.
TGTGCCAGCAGCCAACGACAGGGGTCGGGGACCGGGGAGCTGTTTTTT
CASSQRQGSGTGELFF
>TRBV5-1|TRBJ2-7|TRBD1|.
TGCGCCAGCAGCTCCCTCGGACAGGTGGGGTCCTACGAGCAGTACTTC
CASSSLGQVGSYEQYF
>TRBV5-3|TRBJ1-1|.|.
TGTGCCAGAAGCGTCCTGGCTATCGGGACTGAAGCTTTCTTT
CARSVLAIGTEAFF
>TRBV4-2|TRBJ1-2|.|.
TGTGCCAGCAGCCCGCAAGGGGATCACTATGGCTACACCTTC
CASSPQGDHYGYTF
>TRBV5-1|TRBJ2-3|.|.
TGCGCCAGCAGCTTGGGAGGCATTTTAGGCACAGATACGCAGTATTTT
CASSLGGILGTDTQYF
>TRBV7-6|TRBJ2-7|.|.
TGTGCCAGCAGCTTACTCGACAGCACCTACGAGCAGTACTTC
CASSLLDSTYEQYF
>TRBV5-8|TRBJ1-6|.|.
TGTGCCAGCAGCTTGATTTCAGGGAGCTCCTATAATTCACCCCTCCACTTT
CASSLISGSSYNSPLHF
>TRBV7-9|TRBJ2-3|.|.
TGTGCCAGCAGGGGAACAGGGCCAGATACGCAGTATTTT
CASRGTGPDTQYF
>TRBV2|TRBJ2-7|.|.
TGTGCCAGCAGTGAAAAGGGGGGCAACTACGAGCAGTACTTC
CASSEKGGNYEQYF